The 7 T cell receptor beta chains in this list originate from one sample, sequenced in a study of CD8+ T cells in alopecia areata. RNA was extracted and reverse transcribed into cDNA as the sequencing template. Generated by immunoSEQ multiplex PCR, the TCRdb table keeps only in-frame clones and is missing some. The sample lists around 82,000 clones; roughly 51% were seen once. Sequenced sample: NKG2D-high CD8+ T cells sorted from blood. Receptors were obtained from a human donor with alopecia areata.

There are a few counts of this clone. The chain has TRBV29-1 and TRBJ1-2; D possibly corresponds to TRBD1 (5 bases). The germline V and J ends were trimmed by 3 bases and 6 bases, with 14 bases remaining between them. Germline V gene lookup returns CDR1 SQVTM and CDR2 ANQGSEA. This CDR3 comprises 13 residues. The CDR3 DNA follows: TGCAGCGTTGAGGATGCAGGGAAAAATGGCTACACCTTC. This translates into CSVEDAGKNGYTF.

There are a few counts of this clone. The gene calls are TRBV13 and TRBJ2-1; D is perhaps TRBD2 (5 bases). The CDR3 is made up of 12 amino acids. Trimming stripped 4 bases from V and 7 bases from J, with 8 bases between. Per germline, CDR1 PRHDT and CDR2 FYEKMQ (reference sequence). In DNA form, the CDR3 reads TGTGCCAGCAGCTCACTAGAAAATGAGCAGTTCTTC. This sequence encodes CASSSLENEQFF. The full variable domain, rest sourced from reference TRBV13 and TRBJ2-1, is AAGVIQSPRHLIKEKRETATLKCYPIPRHDTVYWYQQGPGQDPQFLISFYEKMQSDKGSIPDRFSAQQFSDYHSELNMSSLELGDSALYFCASSSLENEQFFGPGTRLTVL.

The CDR3 loop reads CSVHGHRARETQYF. The CDR3 DNA follows: TGCAGCGTTCACGGTCACAGGGCCAGGGAGACCCAGTACTTC. The chain recombines TRBV29-1 with TRBJ2-5; D might be TRBD1 (6 bases). The V end was cut by 5 bases, the J end by 5 bases, with 18 bases between. The CDR3 extends over 14 amino acids. Germline V gene data show CDR1 as SQVTM and CDR2 as ANQGSEA.

The V and J genes are TRBV4-1 and TRBJ1-1; unclear D gene. Per germline, CDR1 MGHRA and CDR2 YSYEKL. The CDR3 covers 12 residues. V lost 5 bases to trimming and J lost 5 bases, with 9 bases between them. This chain's CDR3 is CASSEDGTEAFF. In DNA form, the CDR3 reads TGCGCCAGCAGCGAGGACGGGACTGAAGCTTTCTTT.

This sequence joins TRBV28 and TRBJ2-3, with unresolved D. Trimming cost V 4 bases and J 6 bases, with 5 bases left between them. Germline values: CDR1 MDHEN, CDR2 SYDVKM. The CDR3 is 11 residues long. In DNA form, the CDR3 reads TGTGCCAGCAGTTGGACGGATACGCAGTATTTT. It yields the protein CASSWTDTQYF.

This clone was seen only a few times. V is TRBV28 and J is TRBJ2-7, with 7 nucleotides matching TRBD1. Germline V gene lookup returns CDR1 MDHEN and CDR2 SYDVKM. The J segment lost 2 bases and the V segment lost 2 bases, leaving 3 bases of the junction unmatched. The CDR3 consists of 14 residues. This CDR3 is CASSLGTDPYEQYF. In DNA, the CDR3 is TGTGCCAGCAGTTTAGGGACAGACCCCTACGAGCAGTACTTC. The entire variable domain, with the rest obtained from reference TRBV28 and TRBJ2-7, is as follows: DVKVTQSSRYLVKRTGEKVFLECVQDMDHENMFWYRQDPGLGLRLIYFSYDVKMKEKGDIPEGYSVSREKKERFSLILESASTNQTSMYLCASSLGTDPYEQYFGPGTRLTVT.

The chain links TRBV28 to TRBJ2-7, with 8 positions matching TRBD1. This CDR3 is built from 15 residues. CDR1 is MDHEN and CDR2 is SYDVKM in the germline V gene. Trimming took 0 bases from V and 7 from J; bases not matched to a gene: 8. The CDR3 DNA reads TGTGCCAGCAGTTTATGGCGGACAGGGACTCCAGAGCAGTACTTC. Translated, it gives CASSLWRTGTPEQYF.